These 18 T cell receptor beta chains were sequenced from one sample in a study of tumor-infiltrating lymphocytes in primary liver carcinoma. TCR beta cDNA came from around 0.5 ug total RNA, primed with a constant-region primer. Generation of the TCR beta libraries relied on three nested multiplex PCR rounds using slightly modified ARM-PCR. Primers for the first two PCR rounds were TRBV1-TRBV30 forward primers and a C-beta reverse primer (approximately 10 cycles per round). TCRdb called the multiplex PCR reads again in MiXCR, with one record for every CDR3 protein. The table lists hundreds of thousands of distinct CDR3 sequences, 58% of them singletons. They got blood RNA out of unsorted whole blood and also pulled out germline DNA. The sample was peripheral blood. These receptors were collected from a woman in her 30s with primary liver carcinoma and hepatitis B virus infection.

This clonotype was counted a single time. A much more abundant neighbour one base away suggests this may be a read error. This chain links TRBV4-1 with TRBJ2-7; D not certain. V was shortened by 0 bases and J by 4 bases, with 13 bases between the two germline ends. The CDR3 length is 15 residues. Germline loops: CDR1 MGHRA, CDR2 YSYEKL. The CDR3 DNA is TGCGCCAGCAGCCAAGATTTGGACCATGAATACGAGCAGTACTTC. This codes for CASSQDLDHEYEQYF.

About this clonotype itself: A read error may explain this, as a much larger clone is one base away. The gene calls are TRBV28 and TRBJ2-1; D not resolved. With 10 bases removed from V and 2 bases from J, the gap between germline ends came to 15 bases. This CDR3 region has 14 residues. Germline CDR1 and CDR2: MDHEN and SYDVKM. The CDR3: CANKAPNPYNEQFF. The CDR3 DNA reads TGTGCCAATAAAGCCCCTAACCCCTACAATGAGCAGTTCTTC. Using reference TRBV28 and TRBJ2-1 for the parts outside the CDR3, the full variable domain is DVKVTQSSRYLVKRTGEKVFLECVQDMDHENMFWYRQDPGLGLRLIYFSYDVKMKEKGDIPEGYSVSREKKERFSLILESASTNQTSMYLCANKAPNPYNEQFFGPGTRLTVL.

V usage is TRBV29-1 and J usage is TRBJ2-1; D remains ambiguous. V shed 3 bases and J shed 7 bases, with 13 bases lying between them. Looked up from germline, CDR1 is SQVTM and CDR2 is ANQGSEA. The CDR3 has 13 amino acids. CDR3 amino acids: CSVDGIVVNEQFF. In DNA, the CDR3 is TGCAGCGTTGATGGTATAGTGGTTAATGAGCAGTTCTTC.

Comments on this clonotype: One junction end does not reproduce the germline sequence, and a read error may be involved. The CDR3 nucleotides are TGTGCCGGCAGCGTCGGACGGCTTGGGACTAGCGGATACACCGGGGAGCTGTTTTTC. It specifies CAGSVGRLGTSGYTGELFF. This sequence joins TRBV11-2 and TRBJ2-2, with 11 bases that match TRBD2. This CDR3 is built from 19 residues. The germline gives CDR1 SGHAT, CDR2 FQNNGV.

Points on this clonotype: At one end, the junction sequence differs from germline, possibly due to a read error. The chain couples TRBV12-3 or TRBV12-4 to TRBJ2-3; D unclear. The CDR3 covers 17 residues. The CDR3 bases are TGTGTCAGCAGTTTGAGTGGTTTCGGGCCGAGCACAGATACGCAGTATTTT. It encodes CVSSLSGFGPSTDTQYF.

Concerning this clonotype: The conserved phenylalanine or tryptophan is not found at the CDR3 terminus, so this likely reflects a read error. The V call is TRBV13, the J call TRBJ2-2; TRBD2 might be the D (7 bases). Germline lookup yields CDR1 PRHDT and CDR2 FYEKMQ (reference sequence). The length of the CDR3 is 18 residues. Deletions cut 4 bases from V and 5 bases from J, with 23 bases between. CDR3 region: CASSSRGLVPAGTGELFS. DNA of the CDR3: TGTGCCAGCAGCTCGCGGGGGCTGGTCCCTGCCGGGACCGGGGAGCTGTTTTCT.

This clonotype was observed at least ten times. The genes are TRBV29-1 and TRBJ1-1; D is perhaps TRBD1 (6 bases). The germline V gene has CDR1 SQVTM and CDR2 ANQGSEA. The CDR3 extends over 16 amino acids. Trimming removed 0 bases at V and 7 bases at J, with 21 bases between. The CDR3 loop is CSVEDRGGPRTGEAFF. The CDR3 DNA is TGCAGCGTTGAAGATCGTGGGGGGCCCCGAACGGGTGAAGCTTTCTTT.

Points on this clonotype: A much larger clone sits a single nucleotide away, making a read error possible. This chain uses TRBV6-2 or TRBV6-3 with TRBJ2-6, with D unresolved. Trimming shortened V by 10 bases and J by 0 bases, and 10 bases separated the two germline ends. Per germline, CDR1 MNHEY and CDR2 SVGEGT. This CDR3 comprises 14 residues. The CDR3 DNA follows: TGTGCCAACTTTTCGGCCTCTGGGGCCAACGTCCTGACTTTC. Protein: CANFSASGANVLTF.

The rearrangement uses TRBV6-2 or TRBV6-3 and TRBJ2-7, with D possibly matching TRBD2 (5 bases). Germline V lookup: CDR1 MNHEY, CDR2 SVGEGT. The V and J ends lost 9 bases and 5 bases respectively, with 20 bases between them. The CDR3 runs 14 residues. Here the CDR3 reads CARPRGGDMDEQYF. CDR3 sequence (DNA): TGTGCCAGGCCCCGGGGTGGGGATATGGACGAGCAGTACTTC.

CDR3 nucleotides: TGTGCAAGCGGCCCCGGGGGTACAGTCGTCGGCTACACCTTC. It encodes CASGPGGTVVGYTF. V is TRBV11-2 and J is TRBJ1-2; perhaps TRBD1 as D (5 bases). This CDR3 has 14 amino acids. CDR1 SGHAT and CDR2 FQNNGV come from the germline V gene.

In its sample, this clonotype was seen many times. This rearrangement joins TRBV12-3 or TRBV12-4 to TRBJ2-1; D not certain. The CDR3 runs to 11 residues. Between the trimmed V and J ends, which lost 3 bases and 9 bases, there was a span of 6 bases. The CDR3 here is CASSLIGEQFF. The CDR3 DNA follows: TGTGCCAGCAGTTTGATTGGTGAGCAGTTCTTC.

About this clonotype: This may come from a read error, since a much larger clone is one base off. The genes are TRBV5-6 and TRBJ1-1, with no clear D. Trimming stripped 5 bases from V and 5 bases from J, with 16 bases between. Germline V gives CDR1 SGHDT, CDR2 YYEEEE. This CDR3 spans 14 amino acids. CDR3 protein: CASREQCRSTEAFF. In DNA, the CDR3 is TGTGCCAGCAGGGAACAGTGCAGGAGTACTGAAGCTTTCTTT.

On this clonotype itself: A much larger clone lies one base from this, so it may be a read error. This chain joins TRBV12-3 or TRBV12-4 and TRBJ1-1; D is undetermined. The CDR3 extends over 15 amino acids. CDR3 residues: CGSPSTISTNTEAFF. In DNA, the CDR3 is TGTGGCAGCCCCTCGACCATATCAACGAACACTGAAGCTTTCTTT.

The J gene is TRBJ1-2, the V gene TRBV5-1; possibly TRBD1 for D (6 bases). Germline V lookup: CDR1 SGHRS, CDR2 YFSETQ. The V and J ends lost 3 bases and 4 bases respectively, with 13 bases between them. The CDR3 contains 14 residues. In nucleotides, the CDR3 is TGCGCCAGCAGCTCGGGAACAGGGAGCTATGGCTACACCTTC. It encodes CASSSGTGSYGYTF.

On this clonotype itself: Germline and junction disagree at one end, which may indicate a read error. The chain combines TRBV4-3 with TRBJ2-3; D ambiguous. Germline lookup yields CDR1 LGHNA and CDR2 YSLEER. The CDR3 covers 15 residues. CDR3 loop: CASSGSNRSTDTRYF. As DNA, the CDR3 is TGCGCCAGCAGCGGATCCAACCGTAGCACAGATACGCGGTATTTT.

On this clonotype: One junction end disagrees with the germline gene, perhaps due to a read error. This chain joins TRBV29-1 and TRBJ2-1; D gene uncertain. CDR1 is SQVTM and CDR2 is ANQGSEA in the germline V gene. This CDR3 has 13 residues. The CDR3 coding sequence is TGCAGCGTTGTACCTGCTACCTACAATAAGCAGTTCTTC. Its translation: CSVVPATYNKQFF.

CDR3 coding DNA: TGTGCCAGTAGCCGATTCCATACAGAGACCCAGTACTTC. Its translation: CASSRFHTETQYF. J is TRBJ2-5 and V is TRBV11-2, with unresolved D. Germline V gene data show CDR1 as SGHAT and CDR2 as FQNNGV. The CDR3 length is 13 residues. V lost 9 bases, J lost 4 bases, and 15 bases lay in between.

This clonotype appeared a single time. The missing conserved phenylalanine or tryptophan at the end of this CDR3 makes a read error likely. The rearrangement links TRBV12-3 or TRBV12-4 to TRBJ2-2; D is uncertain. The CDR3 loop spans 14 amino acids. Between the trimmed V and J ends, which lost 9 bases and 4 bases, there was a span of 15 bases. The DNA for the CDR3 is TGTGCCAGTAGCCCAGTACGGATCACCGGGGAGCTGTTTCTT. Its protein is CASSPVRITGELFL.